There are a few counts of the clone carrying this T cell receptor (beta chain). Its antigen is not identified. Amplification used 60 Vbeta primers and 13 Jbeta primers. Assay used: immunoSEQ multiplex PCR; TCRdb lists only in-frame clones, some missing. The sample lists some 180,000 clones; roughly 67% were seen once. Germline values: CDR1 MGHRA, CDR2 YSYEKL. CDR3 length: 17 amino acids. Trimming pared 0 bases from V and 7 bases from J, leaving 19 bases between. These data originate in a study of cytomegalovirus exposure and HLA in healthy donors. Study-wide findings and caveats: The CMV antigen specificity of three CMV-associated chains was confirmed through in vitro analysis.

Donors were nominally healthy when sampled, though unrecorded immune exposures were likely. The chain recombines TRBV4-1 with TRBJ2-1; possible D gene TRBD1, 5 bases. This receptor was taken from a woman aged 18-29 years in good health and CMV-seropositive. The sample comprised PBMCs. The CDR3 is CASSQDHFVRAVNEQFF. Here the CDR3 DNA reads TGCGCCAGCAGCCAAGATCACTTCGTCAGGGCCGTAAATGAGCAGTTCTTC.